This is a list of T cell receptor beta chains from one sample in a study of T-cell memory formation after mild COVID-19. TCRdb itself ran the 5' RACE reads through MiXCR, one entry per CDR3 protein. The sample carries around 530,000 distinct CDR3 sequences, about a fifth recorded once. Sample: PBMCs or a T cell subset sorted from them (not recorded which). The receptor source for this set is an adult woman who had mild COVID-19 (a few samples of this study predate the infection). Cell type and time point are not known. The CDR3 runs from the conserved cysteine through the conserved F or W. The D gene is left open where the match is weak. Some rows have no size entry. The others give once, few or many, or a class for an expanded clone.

CDR3: CASSLEEGSEGLF; DNA: TGTGCCAGCAGCCTTGAAGAGGGCAGCGAAGGGCTTTTT; J: TRBJ1-4; D: NA; size: few; V: TRBV4-2
CDR3: CASSWGGPSETQYF; DNA: TGTGCCAGCAGCTGGGGGGGCCCTAGCGAGACCCAGTACTTC; J: TRBJ2-5; D: NA; size: few; V: TRBV7-2
CDR3: CASSSNTYGGSAEAFF; DNA: TGTGCCAGCAGCTCCAACACCTATGGGGGGAGCGCTGAAGCTTTCTTT; J: TRBJ1-1; D: NA; size: NA; V: TRBV7-9
CDR3: CSVEGNGETQYF; DNA: TGCAGCGTTGAGGGGAATGGAGAGACCCAGTACTTC; J: TRBJ2-5; D: NA; size: NA; V: TRBV29-1
CDR3: CASSLLVVYGYTF; DNA: TGTGCCAGCAGTTTATTGGTTGTGTATGGCTACACCTTC; J: TRBJ1-2; D: NA; size: few; V: TRBV28
CDR3: CASSSKYSTDTQYF; DNA: TGTGCCAGCAGCTCAAAATATAGCACAGATACGCAGTATTTT; J: TRBJ2-3; D: NA; size: few; V: TRBV5-4
CDR3: CASSFSGPSNTEAFF; DNA: TGTGCCAGCAGCTTCAGCGGGCCTTCGAACACTGAAGCTTTCTTT; J: TRBJ1-1; D: NA; size: few; V: TRBV7-3
CDR3: CSARDETSVFTGELFF; DNA: TGCAGTGCTAGAGATGAGACTAGCGTCTTCACCGGGGAGCTGTTTTTT; J: TRBJ2-2; D: TRBD2; size: NA; V: TRBV20-1
CDR3: CASSSLGLYNEQFF; DNA: TGTGCCAGCAGCTCCCTGGGACTCTACAATGAGCAGTTCTTC; J: TRBJ2-1; D: NA; size: NA; V: TRBV7-9
CDR3: CSARDPGKPSNTGELFF; DNA: TGCAGTGCTAGAGATCCAGGCAAACCTTCGAACACCGGGGAGCTGTTTTTT; J: TRBJ2-2; D: NA; size: few; V: TRBV20-1
CDR3: CASSHTTGGPNEQFF; DNA: TGTGCCAGCAGCCATACGACAGGGGGCCCGAATGAGCAGTTCTTC; J: TRBJ2-1; D: TRBD1; size: few; V: TRBV4-2
CDR3: CASSISGETQYF; DNA: TGTGCCAGTAGTATCTCGGGGGAGACCCAGTACTTC; J: TRBJ2-5; D: NA; size: NA; V: TRBV19
CDR3: CASSLSQGNSLNEQYF; DNA: TGTGCCAGCAGCTTATCACAGGGAAACTCTCTCAACGAGCAGTACTTC; J: TRBJ2-7; D: NA; size: few; V: TRBV7-9
CDR3: CASGPTLAAYYEQYF; DNA: TGTGCCAGCGGGCCGACACTAGCGGCTTACTACGAGCAGTACTTC; J: TRBJ2-7; D: TRBD2; size: few; V: TRBV6-6
CDR3: CAWSGLGTLPGELFF; DNA: TGTGCCTGGAGTGGGTTAGGGACCCTCCCCGGGGAGCTGTTTTTT; J: TRBJ2-2; D: NA; size: NA; V: TRBV30
CDR3: CASSKVVTGELFF; DNA: TGTGCCAGCAGCAAAGTAGTGACCGGGGAGCTGTTTTTT; J: TRBJ2-2; D: NA; size: few; V: TRBV12-3/TRBV12-4
CDR3: CASSVGTDYPLAKNIQYF; DNA: TGTGCCAGCAGCGTTGGGACAGACTACCCACTAGCCAAAAACATTCAGTACTTC; J: TRBJ2-4; D: TRBD1; size: once; V: TRBV7-8
CDR3: CASSVGGRISPGNTIYF; DNA: TGTGCCAGCAGCGTAGGGGGACGAATCTCGCCTGGAAACACCATATATTTT; J: TRBJ1-3; D: NA; size: NA; V: TRBV9
CDR3: CASSLDYYGYTF; DNA: TGTGCCAGCAGCCTAGATTACTATGGCTACACCTTC; J: TRBJ1-2; D: NA; size: few; V: TRBV7-9
CDR3: CASSQDGYSGGATGNTIYF; DNA: TGCGCCAGCAGCCAAGATGGTTATTCGGGAGGGGCCACTGGAAACACCATATATTTT; J: TRBJ1-3; D: NA; size: few; V: TRBV4-1
CDR3: CASSQAGTAYGYTF; DNA: TGCGCCAGCAGCCAGGCCGGGACCGCCTATGGCTACACCTTC; J: TRBJ1-2; D: NA; size: NA; V: TRBV4-1
CDR3: CASSPDGQGRETQYF; DNA: TGTGCCAGCAGCCCAGACGGGCAGGGACGAGAGACCCAGTACTTC; J: TRBJ2-5; D: NA; size: many; V: TRBV9
CDR3: CSVRTAYEQYF; DNA: TGCAGCGTTCGGACAGCCTACGAGCAGTACTTC; J: TRBJ2-7; D: NA; size: NA; V: TRBV29-1
CDR3: CAIRRSSYNEQFF; DNA: TGTGCCATCAGACGGAGCTCCTACAATGAGCAGTTCTTC; J: TRBJ2-1; D: NA; size: few; V: TRBV12-3/TRBV12-4
CDR3: CASSAGPTDQPQHF; DNA: TGTGCCAGCAGTGCGGGACCTACGGATCAGCCCCAGCATTTT; J: TRBJ1-5; D: NA; size: few; V: TRBV2
CDR3: CASSSPGQGLPEAFF; DNA: TGTGCCAGCAGTTCCCCGGGACAGGGGCTACCTGAAGCTTTCTTT; J: TRBJ1-1; D: TRBD1; size: NA; V: TRBV6-5
CDR3: CASSQDPGQGAREAFF; DNA: TGTGCCAGCAGCCAAGATCCGGGACAGGGGGCCCGAGAGGCTTTCTTT; J: TRBJ1-1; D: TRBD1; size: NA; V: TRBV3-1
CDR3: CASSDPTSGSTDTQYF; DNA: TGTGCCAGCAGCGACCCGACTAGCGGGAGCACAGATACGCAGTATTTT; J: TRBJ2-3; D: TRBD2; size: few; V: TRBV9
CDR3: CASSPPWEGRNQPQHF; DNA: TGTGCCAGCTCACCACCGTGGGAAGGGCGCAACCAGCCCCAGCATTTT; J: TRBJ1-5; D: NA; size: few; V: TRBV18
CDR3: CSARIPRTSGRGNEQFF; DNA: TGCAGTGCCAGGATTCCTAGGACTAGCGGGAGGGGAAATGAGCAGTTCTTC; J: TRBJ2-1; D: TRBD2; size: once; V: TRBV20-1
CDR3: CASSPPGTGEETQYF; DNA: TGTGCCAGCAGCCCCCCGGGGACAGGGGAAGAGACCCAGTACTTC; J: TRBJ2-5; D: TRBD1; size: many; V: TRBV7-6
CDR3: CASSREINSPLHF; DNA: TGTGCCAGCAGCCGGGAAATCAATTCACCCCTCCACTTT; J: TRBJ1-6; D: NA; size: NA; V: TRBV3-1
CDR3: CASSQGYQYEQYF; DNA: TGTGCCAGCAGCCAAGGCTACCAGTACGAGCAGTACTTC; J: TRBJ2-7; D: NA; size: few; V: TRBV3-1
CDR3: CASSNLDSFSNQPQHF; DNA: TGTGCCAGCAGCAACCTAGACAGTTTTAGCAATCAGCCCCAGCATTTT; J: TRBJ1-5; D: NA; size: few; V: TRBV7-8
CDR3: CASTDGGSSTDTQYF; DNA: TGTGCCAGCACGGACGGAGGCAGCAGCACAGATACGCAGTATTTT; J: TRBJ2-3; D: NA; size: NA; V: TRBV7-9
CDR3: CSVVRDRYGYTF; DNA: TGCAGCGTTGTTCGGGACCGCTATGGCTACACCTTC; J: TRBJ1-2; D: NA; size: NA; V: TRBV29-1
CDR3: CSVEERGDEGYTF; DNA: TGCAGCGTTGAAGAAAGAGGGGACGAAGGCTACACCTTC; J: TRBJ1-2; D: NA; size: NA; V: TRBV29-1
CDR3: CASSEEPGVAFNQPQHF; DNA: TGTGCCAGCAGTGAAGAGCCGGGGGTGGCCTTCAATCAGCCCCAGCATTTT; J: TRBJ1-5; D: NA; size: NA; V: TRBV2
CDR3: CASSTHPDRINLAKNIQYF; DNA: TGCGCCAGCAGCACACACCCGGACAGGATAAATTTAGCCAAAAACATTCAGTACTTC; J: TRBJ2-4; D: TRBD1; size: NA; V: TRBV10-1
CDR3: CASSPTGAGDTQYF; DNA: TGTGCCAGCAGTCCCACAGGGGCTGGAGATACGCAGTATTTT; J: TRBJ2-3; D: TRBD1; size: NA; V: TRBV2
CDR3: CASSLLGVNTEAFF; DNA: TGTGCCAGCAGTTTATTGGGGGTGAACACTGAAGCTTTCTTT; J: TRBJ1-1; D: NA; size: few; V: TRBV12-3/TRBV12-4
CDR3: CASSLGGTANEKLFF; DNA: TGTGCCAGCAGCTTAGGTGGGACAGCTAATGAAAAACTGTTTTTT; J: TRBJ1-4; D: TRBD1; size: NA; V: TRBV7-2
CDR3: CSVGAGPQFF; DNA: TGCAGCGTTGGCGCGGGCCCCCAGTTCTTC; J: TRBJ2-1; D: NA; size: NA; V: TRBV29-1
CDR3: CASSLAEAKNIQYF; DNA: TGCGCCAGCAGCTTGGCCGAGGCCAAAAACATTCAGTACTTC; J: TRBJ2-4; D: NA; size: many; V: TRBV5-1
CDR3: CASSSYTWTVNSTDTQYF; DNA: TGTGCCAGCAGTTCATATACTTGGACAGTTAATAGCACAGATACGCAGTATTTT; J: TRBJ2-3; D: NA; size: many; V: TRBV28
CDR3: CASSVGLRDEQYF; DNA: TGTGCCAGCAGCGTAGGTCTGAGGGACGAGCAGTACTTC; J: TRBJ2-7; D: NA; size: NA; V: TRBV9
CDR3: CASSSGSSWEQYF; DNA: TGCGCCAGCAGCTCCGGATCTAGCTGGGAGCAGTACTTC; J: TRBJ2-7; D: NA; size: NA; V: TRBV5-1
CDR3: CASSLDPGLAGSDEQFF; DNA: TGTGCCAGCAGCTTAGATCCGGGACTAGCGGGGTCGGATGAGCAGTTCTTC; J: TRBJ2-1; D: TRBD2; size: NA; V: TRBV7-9
CDR3: CASVEGSSYEQYF; DNA: TGTGCCAGTGTCGAGGGCTCCTCCTACGAGCAGTACTTC; J: TRBJ2-7; D: NA; size: few; V: TRBV18
CDR3: CASSLKRSWDEQYF; DNA: TGTGCCAGCAGTTTAAAAAGGTCCTGGGACGAGCAGTACTTC; J: TRBJ2-7; D: NA; size: NA; V: TRBV27
CDR3: CASFGFVLANYGYTF; DNA: TGTGCCAGCTTCGGTTTTGTTTTGGCTAACTATGGCTACACCTTC; J: TRBJ1-2; D: NA; size: few; V: TRBV12-3/TRBV12-4